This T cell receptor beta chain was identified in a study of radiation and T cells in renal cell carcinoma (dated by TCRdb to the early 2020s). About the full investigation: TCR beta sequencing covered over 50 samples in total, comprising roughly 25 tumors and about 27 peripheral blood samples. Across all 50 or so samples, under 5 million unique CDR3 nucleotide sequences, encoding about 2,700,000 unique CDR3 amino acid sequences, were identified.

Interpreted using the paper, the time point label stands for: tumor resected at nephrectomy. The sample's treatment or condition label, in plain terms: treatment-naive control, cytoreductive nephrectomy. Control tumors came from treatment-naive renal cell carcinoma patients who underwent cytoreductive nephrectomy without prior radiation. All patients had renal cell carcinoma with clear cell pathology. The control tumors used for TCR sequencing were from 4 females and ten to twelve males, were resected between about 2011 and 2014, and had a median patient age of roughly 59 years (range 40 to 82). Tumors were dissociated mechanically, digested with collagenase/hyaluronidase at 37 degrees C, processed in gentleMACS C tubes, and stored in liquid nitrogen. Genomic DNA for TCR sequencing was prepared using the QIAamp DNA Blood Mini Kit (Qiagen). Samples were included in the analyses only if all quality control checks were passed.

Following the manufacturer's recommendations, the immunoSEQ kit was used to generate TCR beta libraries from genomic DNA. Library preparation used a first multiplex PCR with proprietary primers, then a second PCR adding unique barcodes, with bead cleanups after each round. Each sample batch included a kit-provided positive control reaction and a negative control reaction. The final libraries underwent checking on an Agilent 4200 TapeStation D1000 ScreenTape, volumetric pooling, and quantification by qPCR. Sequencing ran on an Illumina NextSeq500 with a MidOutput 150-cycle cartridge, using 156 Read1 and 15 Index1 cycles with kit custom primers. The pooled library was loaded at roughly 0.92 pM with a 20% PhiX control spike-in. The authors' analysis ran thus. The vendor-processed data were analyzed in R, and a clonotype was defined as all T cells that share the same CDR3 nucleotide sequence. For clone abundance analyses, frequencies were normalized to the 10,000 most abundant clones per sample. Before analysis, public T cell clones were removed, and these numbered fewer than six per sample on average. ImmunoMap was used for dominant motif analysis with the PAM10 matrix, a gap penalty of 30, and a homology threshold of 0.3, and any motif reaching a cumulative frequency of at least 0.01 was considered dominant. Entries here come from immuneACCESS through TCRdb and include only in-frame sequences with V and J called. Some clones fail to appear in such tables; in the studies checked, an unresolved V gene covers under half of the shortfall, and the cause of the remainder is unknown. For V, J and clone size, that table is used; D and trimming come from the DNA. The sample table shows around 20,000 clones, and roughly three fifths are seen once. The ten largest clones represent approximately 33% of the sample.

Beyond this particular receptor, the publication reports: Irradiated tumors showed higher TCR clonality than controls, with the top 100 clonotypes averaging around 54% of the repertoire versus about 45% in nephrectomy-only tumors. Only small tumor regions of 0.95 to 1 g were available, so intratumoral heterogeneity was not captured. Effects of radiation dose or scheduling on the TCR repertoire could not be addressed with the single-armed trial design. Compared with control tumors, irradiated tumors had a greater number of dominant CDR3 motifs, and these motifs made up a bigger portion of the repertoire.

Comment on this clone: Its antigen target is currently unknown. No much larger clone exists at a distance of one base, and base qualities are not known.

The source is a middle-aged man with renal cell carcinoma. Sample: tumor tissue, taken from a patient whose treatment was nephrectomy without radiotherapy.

In nucleotides, the sequence is TGTGCCAGCAGTGGCCCAGGGAGGGGAAATTCACCCCTCCACTTT. Its translation is CASSGPGRGNSPLHF. Recombination joined TRBV6-6 with TRBJ1-6, and the D gene may be TRBD1, 5 bases matching. Looking up the germline V gene (reference sequence) yields CDR1 MNHNY and CDR2 SVGAGI. V gives up 5 bases and J gives up 7 bases, and the segment between their germline ends measures 15 bases. There are 15 amino acids in the CDR3, from cysteine to phenylalanine inclusive. The DNA shown is the 45-base CDR3, in frame from base 1.